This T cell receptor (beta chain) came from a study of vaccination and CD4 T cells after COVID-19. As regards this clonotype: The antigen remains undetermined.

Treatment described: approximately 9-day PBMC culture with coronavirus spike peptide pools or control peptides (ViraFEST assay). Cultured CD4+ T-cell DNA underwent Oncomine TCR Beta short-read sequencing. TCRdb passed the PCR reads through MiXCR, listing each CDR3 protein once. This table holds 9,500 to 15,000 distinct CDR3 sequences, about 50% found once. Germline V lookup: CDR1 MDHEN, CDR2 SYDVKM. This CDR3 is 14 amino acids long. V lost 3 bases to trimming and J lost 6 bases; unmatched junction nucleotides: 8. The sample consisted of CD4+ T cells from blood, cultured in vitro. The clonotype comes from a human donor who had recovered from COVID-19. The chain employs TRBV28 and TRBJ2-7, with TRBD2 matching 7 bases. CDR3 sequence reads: CASSFSSGTSEQYF. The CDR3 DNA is TGTGCCAGCAGTTTCTCTAGCGGAACTTCCGAGCAGTACTTC.